This paragraph reports one T cell receptor beta chain. This record belongs to a study of cytomegalovirus exposure and HLA in healthy donors. The CDR3 extends over 15 amino acids. Germline V gene data show CDR1 as MNHEY and CDR2 as SMNVEV (reference sequence). V lost 2 bases to trimming and J lost 4 bases; unmatched junction nucleotides: 7. Clones were read by immunoSEQ multiplex PCR, and TCRdb kept only the in-frame ones, dropping some. This table holds fewer than 80,000 clones, just over 95% found once. Material: PBMCs. The origin of this receptor is a woman aged 18-29 years in good health and CMV-seropositive. The V gene is TRBV27, the J gene TRBJ1-2, with 7 nucleotides matching TRBD1. Written as DNA, the CDR3 is TGTGCCAGCAGTTTAGCCAGGACAGGACCCTATGGCTACACCTTC. It encodes CASSLARTGPYGYTF.